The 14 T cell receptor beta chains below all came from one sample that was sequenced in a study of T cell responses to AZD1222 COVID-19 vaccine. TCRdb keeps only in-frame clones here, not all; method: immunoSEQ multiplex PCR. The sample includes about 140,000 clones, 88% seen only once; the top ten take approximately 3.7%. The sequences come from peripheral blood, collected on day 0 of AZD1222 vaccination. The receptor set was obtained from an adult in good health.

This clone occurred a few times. CDR3 DNA sequence: TGTGCCAGCAGCGGAACACAGGGGCGTGAAGCTTTCTTT. Its translation: CASSGTQGREAFF. The J gene is TRBJ1-1, the V gene TRBV9; TRBD1 agrees at 7 bases. The CDR3 has 13 residues. V shed 3 bases and J 7 bases; nucleotides not matched to a gene: 6. Germline-derived CDR1 and CDR2 are SGDLS and YYNGEE.

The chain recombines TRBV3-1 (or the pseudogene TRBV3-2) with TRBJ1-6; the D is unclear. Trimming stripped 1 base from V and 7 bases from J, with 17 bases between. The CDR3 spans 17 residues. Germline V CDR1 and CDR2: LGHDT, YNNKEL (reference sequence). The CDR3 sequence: CASSQVKVGSPNSPLHF. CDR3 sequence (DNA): TGTGCCAGCAGCCAAGTGAAGGTTGGGTCCCCCAATTCACCCCTCCACTTT.

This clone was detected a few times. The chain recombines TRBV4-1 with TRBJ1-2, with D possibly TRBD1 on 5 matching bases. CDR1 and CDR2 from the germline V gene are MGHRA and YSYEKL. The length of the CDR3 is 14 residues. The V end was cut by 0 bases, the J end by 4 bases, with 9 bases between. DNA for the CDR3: TGCGCCAGCAGCCAAGAGCGACAGAGCTATGGCTACACCTTC. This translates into CASSQERQSYGYTF.

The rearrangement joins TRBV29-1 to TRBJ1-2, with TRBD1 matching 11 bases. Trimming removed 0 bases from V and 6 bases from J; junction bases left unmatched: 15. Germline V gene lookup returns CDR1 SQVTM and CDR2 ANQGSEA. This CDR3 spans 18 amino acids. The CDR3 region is CSVEDSPRLGQGADGYTF. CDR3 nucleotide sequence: TGCAGCGTTGAAGATAGCCCTCGTTTAGGACAGGGGGCGGATGGCTACACCTTC.

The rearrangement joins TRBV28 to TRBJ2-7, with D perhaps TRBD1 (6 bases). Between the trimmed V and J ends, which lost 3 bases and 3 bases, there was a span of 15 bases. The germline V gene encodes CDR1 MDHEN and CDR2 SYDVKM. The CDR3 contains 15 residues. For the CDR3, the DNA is TGTGCCAGCAGTTTTTATCGACAGGCAATCTACGAGCAGTACTTC. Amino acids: CASSFYRQAIYEQYF. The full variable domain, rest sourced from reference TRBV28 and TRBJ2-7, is DVKVTQSSRYLVKRTGEKVFLECVQDMDHENMFWYRQDPGLGLRLIYFSYDVKMKEKGDIPEGYSVSREKKERFSLILESASTNQTSMYLCASSFYRQAIYEQYFGPGTRLTVT.

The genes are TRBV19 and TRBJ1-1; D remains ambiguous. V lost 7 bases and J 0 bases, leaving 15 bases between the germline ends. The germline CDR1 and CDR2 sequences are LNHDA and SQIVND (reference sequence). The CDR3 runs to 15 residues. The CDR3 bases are TGTGCCAGTACGCCCAGTACCACTATGAACACTGAAGCTTTCTTT. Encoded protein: CASTPSTTMNTEAFF.

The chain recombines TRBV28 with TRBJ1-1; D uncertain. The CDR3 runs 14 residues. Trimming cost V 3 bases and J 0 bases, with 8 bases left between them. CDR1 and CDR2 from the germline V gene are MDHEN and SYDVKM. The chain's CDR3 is CASSFQSLNTEAFF. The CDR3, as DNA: TGTGCCAGCAGTTTTCAGAGCCTGAACACTGAAGCTTTCTTT.

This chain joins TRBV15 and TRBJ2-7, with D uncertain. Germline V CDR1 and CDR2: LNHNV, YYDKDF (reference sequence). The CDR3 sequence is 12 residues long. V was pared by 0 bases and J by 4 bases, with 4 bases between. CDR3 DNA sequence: TGTGCCACCAGCAGAGACGGATACGAGCAGTACTTC. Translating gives CATSRDGYEQYF.

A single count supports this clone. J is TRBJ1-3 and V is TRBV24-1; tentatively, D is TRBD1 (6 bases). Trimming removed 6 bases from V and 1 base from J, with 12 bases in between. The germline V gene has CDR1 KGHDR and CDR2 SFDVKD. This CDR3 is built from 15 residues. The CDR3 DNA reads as TGTGCCACCAGTTCTTCAGGGGATTCTGGAAACACCATATATTTT. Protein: CATSSSGDSGNTIYF.

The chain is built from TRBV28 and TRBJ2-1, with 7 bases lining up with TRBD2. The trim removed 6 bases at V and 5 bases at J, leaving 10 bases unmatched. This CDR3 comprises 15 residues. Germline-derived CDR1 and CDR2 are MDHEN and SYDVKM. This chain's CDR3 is CASSPRGGYHNEQFF. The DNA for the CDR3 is TGTGCCAGCAGCCCACGGGGAGGGTACCACAATGAGCAGTTCTTC.

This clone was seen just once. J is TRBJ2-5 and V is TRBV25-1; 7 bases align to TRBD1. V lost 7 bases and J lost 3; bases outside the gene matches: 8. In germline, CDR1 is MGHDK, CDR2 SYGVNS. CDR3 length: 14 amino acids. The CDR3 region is CASTPRDSKETQYF. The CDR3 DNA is TGTGCCAGCACCCCCCGGGACAGTAAAGAGACCCAGTACTTC.

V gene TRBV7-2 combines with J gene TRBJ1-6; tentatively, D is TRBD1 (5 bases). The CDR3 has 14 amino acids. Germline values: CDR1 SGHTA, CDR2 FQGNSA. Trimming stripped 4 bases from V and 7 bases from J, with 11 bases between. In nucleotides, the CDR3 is TGTGCCAGCAGCTCAAGACAGCAAAATTCACCCCTCCACTTT. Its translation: CASSSRQQNSPLHF.

The chain's CDR3 is CASSFAGVQLNEQFF. The CDR3 nucleotides are TGTGCCAGCAGTTTCGCGGGAGTCCAGTTGAATGAGCAGTTCTTC. The chain links TRBV27 to TRBJ2-1; TRBD2 matches at 7 bases. Unmatched junction bases numbered 9, after V lost 3 bases and J lost 7 bases. CDR1 and CDR2 from the germline V gene are MNHEY and SMNVEV (reference sequence). CDR3 length: 15 residues.

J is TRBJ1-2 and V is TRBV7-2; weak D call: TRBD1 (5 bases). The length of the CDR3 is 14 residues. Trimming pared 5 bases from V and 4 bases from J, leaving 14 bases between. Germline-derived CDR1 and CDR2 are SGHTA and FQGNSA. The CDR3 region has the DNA TGTGCCAGCAGCGTTGCTACGGGGGGCTATGGCTACACCTTC. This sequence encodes CASSVATGGYGYTF.